Listed here are 12 T cell receptor beta chains from one sample, sequenced in a study of cytomegalovirus exposure and HLA in healthy donors. Primers for the PCR totalled 60 Vbeta and 13 Jbeta. Profiling relied on immunoSEQ multiplex PCR, and the TCRdb table lists in-frame clones only, not all of them. The sample yields some 200,000 clones, approximately 80% seen once. The sample consisted of PBMCs. These TCRs come from a female donor in good health and CMV-seronegative.

The V call is TRBV11-2, the J call TRBJ2-5; D is unresolved. Germline CDR1 reads SGHAT; CDR2 reads FQNNGV. Trimming removed 5 bases from V and 1 base from J, with 14 bases in between. The CDR3 runs 15 residues. Here the CDR3 reads CASSPPDWIQETQYF. The CDR3, as DNA: TGTGCCAGCAGCCCCCCCGACTGGATCCAAGAGACCCAGTACTTC.

In its sample, this clone was seen a few times. V gene TRBV2 combines with J gene TRBJ2-5; TRBD2 might be the D (6 bases). Germline V gene lookup returns CDR1 SNHLY and CDR2 FYNNEI. The V and J ends lost 5 bases and 2 bases respectively, with 15 bases between them. The CDR3 has 15 residues. CDR3 in amino acids: CASSLFGGAQETQYF. CDR3 coding DNA: TGTGCCAGCAGTTTGTTCGGAGGGGCTCAAGAGACCCAGTACTTC.

V and J are TRBV6-6 and TRBJ1-1; D might be TRBD1 (5 bases). The germline V gene encodes CDR1 MNHNY and CDR2 SVGAGI (reference sequence). V was pared by 2 bases and J by 0 bases, with 10 bases between. The CDR3 runs to 15 residues. CDR3 coding DNA: TGTGCCAGCAGTTACGGAGTCAGGGTGAACACTGAAGCTTTCTTT. Translation: CASSYGVRVNTEAFF.

The table lists this clone with a few counts. The chain is built from TRBV19 and TRBJ1-2; 8 bases align to TRBD1. V shed 1 base, J shed 7 bases, and the junction held 5 bases outside the gene matches. CDR3 length: 14 residues. Germline CDR1 reads LNHDA; CDR2 reads SQIVND (reference sequence). The CDR3 DNA is TGTGCCAGTAGTATAGCAGGGACAGGCGGTGGCTACACCTTC. Translation gives CASSIAGTGGGYTF.

V is TRBV2 and J is TRBJ1-2; D is unclear. Trimming cost V 4 bases and J 4 bases, with 7 bases left between them. This CDR3 is built from 12 residues. CDR1 SNHLY and CDR2 FYNNEI come from the germline V gene. Written as DNA, the CDR3 is TGTGCCAGCAGTGTAGCCGGCTATGGCTACACCTTC. Translated: CASSVAGYGYTF.

V gene TRBV30 combines with J gene TRBJ2-1; D ambiguous. CDR3 size: 13 residues. Per germline, CDR1 GTSNPN and CDR2 SVGIG (reference sequence). V was shortened by 3 bases and J by 0 bases, with 6 bases between the two germline ends. CDR3 sequence (DNA): TGTGCCTGGAGCAGCGACTCCTACAATGAGCAGTTCTTC. Residues: CAWSSDSYNEQFF.

As concerns this clone: The sample carries other DNA sequences with the same CDR3. This chain uses TRBV7-2 with TRBJ2-3; 7 positions agree with TRBD1. The CDR3 is 15 amino acids. Unmatched junction bases numbered 2, after V lost 1 base and J lost 1 base. CDR1 and CDR2 from the germline V gene are SGHTA and FQGNSA. CDR3 sequence (DNA): TGTGCCAGCAGCTTAGTAGGACAGGGCACAGATACGCAGTATTTT. This translates into CASSLVGQGTDTQYF.

The chain carries TRBV27 and TRBJ2-7; no definite D call. There are 13 residues in the CDR3. CDR1 MNHEY and CDR2 SMNVEV come from the germline V gene (reference sequence). The germline V and J ends were trimmed by 5 bases and 1 base, with 9 bases remaining between them. The CDR3 loop reads CASSPGLSYEQYF. In nucleotides, the CDR3 is TGTGCCAGCAGTCCGGGTCTATCCTACGAGCAGTACTTC.

This rearrangement joins TRBV7-9 to TRBJ2-5, with D possibly matching TRBD1 (6 bases). Gene TRBJ2-7 matches the end of the DNA better, so the J call may be wrong. Germline lookup yields CDR1 SEHNR and CDR2 FQNEAQ (reference sequence). The CDR3 length is 17 residues. The CDR3 region has the DNA TGTGCCAGCAGCTTAGAAACAGGGTTGGGCGGTTCCTACGAGCAGTACTTC. Encoded protein: CASSLETGLGGSYEQYF.

The chain has TRBV10-3 and TRBJ2-4, with D perhaps matching TRBD1 (6 bases). The CDR3 loop spans 13 amino acids. The ends were cut back, 6 bases at V and 3 bases at J, with 9 bases in the middle. The germline gives CDR1 ENHRY, CDR2 SYGVKD. DNA for the CDR3: TGTGCCATCAGGGGGGCGGACAAAAACATTCAGTACTTC. Protein sequence: CAIRGADKNIQYF.

A single count supports this clone. The rearrangement joins TRBV7-2 to TRBJ2-7; a weak D match, TRBD2 (6 bases). V shed 5 bases and J shed 5 bases, with 16 bases lying between them. CDR3 length: 14 amino acids. Germline assignment: CDR1 SGHTA and CDR2 FQGNSA. This chain's CDR3 is CASSPGGSGHEQYF. DNA of the CDR3: TGTGCCAGCAGCCCCGGGGGAAGTGGCCACGAGCAGTACTTC.

J is TRBJ2-7 and V is TRBV5-1, with a possible D match to TRBD1 (6 bases). The CDR3 is made up of 15 amino acids. Trimming shortened V by 4 bases and J by 1 base, and 15 bases separated the two germline ends. Germline CDR1 is SGHRS and CDR2 is YFSETQ. CDR3 region: CASSLLPGTSYEQYF. CDR3 nucleotides: TGCGCCAGCAGCCTGCTCCCCGGGACATCCTACGAGCAGTACTTC.